This T cell receptor (beta chain) is from a study of technical replicates of blood from several donors. CDR1 and CDR2 from the germline V gene are LNHDA and SQIVND (reference sequence). V was clipped by 7 bases and J by 1 base; unmatched bases: 7. CDR3 length: 15 residues. Produced via immunoSEQ multiplex PCR; TCRdb's table is partial and in-frame only. Among about 74,000 clones listed, just under 95% were seen once. The chain is built from TRBV19 and TRBJ1-5, with TRBD1 matching 7 bases. The clonotype was recovered from a human donor in good health. The sample consisted of T cells isolated from PBMCs. Written as DNA, the CDR3 is TGTGCCAGTACCTACAGGGGCCCCAGCAATCAGCCCCAGCATTTT. Translated: CASTYRGPSNQPQHF. The full variable domain, completed using reference TRBV19 and TRBJ1-5, is DGGITQSPKYLFRKEGQNVTLSCEQNLNHDAMYWYRQDPGQGLRLIYYSQIVNDFQKGDIAEGYSVSREKKESFPLTVTSAQKNPTAFYLCASTYRGPSNQPQHFGDGTRLSIL.